The rows below give T cell receptor beta chains drawn from one sample of a study of blood T cell repertoires in COVID-19. The assay was immunoSEQ multiplex PCR, and TCRdb's table has in-frame clones only and misses some. The sample comprises tens of thousands of clones, roughly nine tenths of which are singletons, and approximately 19% rests with the top ten. Material for sequencing was peripheral blood. All receptors come from a man in his forties or fifties in a cohort sampled during active COVID-19. Each CDR3 is given with its conserved first and last residue. The D gene is left open where the match is weak. Only some rows state a clone size, as once, few, many or a class for expanded clones.

abundance,j_gene,d_gene,v_gene,CDR3aa,CDR3nt
.,TRBJ2-1,.,TRBV4-1,CATRAIEGSNEQFF,TGCGCCACCCGCGCTATAGAGGGAAGCAATGAGCAGTTCTTC
once,TRBJ2-3,.,TRBV5-1,CASSLGTLSGDTQYF,TGCGCCAGCAGCTTGGGAACCCTTAGTGGAGATACGCAGTATTTT
.,TRBJ2-1,TRBD2,TRBV6-2/TRBV6-3,CASSDSGGALYEQFF,TGTGCCAGCAGTGATAGCGGGGGGGCTTTATATGAGCAGTTCTTC
.,TRBJ1-1,TRBD1,TRBV3-1/TRBV3-2,CASSQVGQEAFF,TGTGCCAGCAGCCAAGTGGGACAGGAAGCTTTCTTT
.,TRBJ1-2,TRBD1,TRBV6-5,CASSSGTVYGYTF,TGTGCCAGCAGTTCCGGGACAGTTTATGGCTACACCTTC
.,TRBJ2-2,.,TRBV9,CASSRQFNGELFF,TGTGCCAGCAGCCGACAATTTAACGGGGAGCTGTTTTTT
once,TRBJ2-1,TRBD2,TRBV7-6,CASSLSTGTSGVYNEQFF,TGTGCCAGCAGCTTATCAACGGGAACTAGCGGAGTCTACAATGAGCAGTTCTTC
.,TRBJ2-5,TRBD2,TRBV5-1,CASRTSGTLGEETQYF,TGCGCCAGCAGGACTAGCGGGACCCTGGGGGAAGAGACCCAGTACTTC
.,TRBJ2-7,.,TRBV28,CASTTKRGRPYEQYF,TGTGCCAGCACTACCAAACGGGGGAGGCCTTACGAGCAGTACTTC
.,TRBJ2-2,.,TRBV9,CASSVVDTGELFF,TGTGCCAGCAGCGTAGTAGACACCGGGGAGCTGTTTTTT
.,TRBJ2-7,.,TRBV9,CASSVAGVAYEQYF,TGTGCCAGCAGCGTAGCAGGGGTAGCCTACGAGCAGTACTTC
.,TRBJ1-2,.,TRBV9,CARGGETHGYTF,TGTGCCAGGGGAGGAGAGACCCATGGCTACACCTTC
few,TRBJ1-3,.,TRBV6-6,CASRGDTGWDTIYF,TGTGCCAGCAGAGGGGACACGGGTTGGGACACCATATATTTT
.,TRBJ1-2,.,TRBV19,CASNIQGTYGYTF,TGTGCCAGTAATATCCAGGGGACCTATGGCTACACCTTC
.,TRBJ2-3,.,TRBV6-6,CASTPGLWADTQYF,TGTGCCAGCACCCCGGGACTTTGGGCAGATACGCAGTATTTT
.,TRBJ2-2,TRBD2,TRBV9,CASSLPTRGAGTGELFF,TGTGCCAGCAGCCTTCCAACGCGGGGGGCCGGCACCGGGGAGCTGTTTTTT
.,TRBJ1-6,.,TRBV27,CASSLRPGISDSPLHF,TGTGCCAGCAGTTTACGCCCGGGTATTAGCGATTCACCCCTCCACTTT
.,TRBJ1-2,.,TRBV4-1,CASSQGTATNYGYTF,TGCGCCAGCAGCCAAGGGACTGCCACTAACTATGGCTACACCTTC
.,TRBJ2-5,TRBD2,TRBV28,CASRASGGAGETQYF,TGTGCCAGCAGGGCTAGCGGAGGAGCGGGAGAGACCCAGTACTTC
few,TRBJ1-1,.,TRBV7-3,CASSLDSTGVGAFF,TGTGCCAGCAGCTTAGACTCCACGGGGGTCGGAGCTTTCTTT
.,TRBJ2-3,TRBD2,TRBV7-9,CASSFSPAGGTDTQYF,TGTGCCAGCAGCTTCTCCCCAGCGGGGGGCACAGATACGCAGTATTTT
.,TRBJ1-3,.,TRBV7-2,CASSLSFRGGTGNTIYF,TGTGCCAGCAGCTTAAGTTTTCGGGGGGGGACTGGAAACACCATATATTTT
.,TRBJ1-2,TRBD1,TRBV6-5,CASRKPGQGGDGYTF,TGTGCCAGCAGGAAGCCGGGACAGGGAGGGGATGGCTACACCTTC
.,TRBJ2-5,TRBD2,TRBV7-9,CASSFPRIAGEETQYF,TGTGCCAGCAGCTTCCCAAGGATAGCGGGGGAAGAGACCCAGTACTTC
.,TRBJ2-1,.,TRBV9,CASSVASSYNEQFF,TGTGCCAGCAGCGTAGCGAGCTCCTACAATGAGCAGTTCTTC